The 13 T cell receptor beta chains below all came from one sample that was sequenced in a study of T cells in Graves' hyperthyroidism and ophthalmopathy (dated by TCRdb to between 2017 and 2020). Libraries came from multiplex PCR. Sequencing was performed on an Illumina HiSeq 2000. Amplification of TCR beta CDR3 regions was carried out from RNA transcripts. A first-round RT-PCR of the TCR CDR3 used the HTBI primer set with the Qiagen OneStep RT-PCR kit. TCRdb reprocessing: public reads trimmed at Q25 with fastp, clones called with MiXCR, in-frame beta chains kept. A single entry per CDR3 protein holds the most common genes and DNA from its merged rows. This sample is represented by hundreds of thousands of distinct CDR3 sequences; around 21% of them were singletons. Jointly, the top ten make up 30% to 40% of the sample. Input material: blood. Every receptor here comes from a man aged 25-45 years with Graves' ophthalmopathy.

This clonotype was seen only a few times. The chain is built from TRBV10-3 and TRBJ1-1; no clear D gene. From germline, CDR1 is ENHRY and CDR2 SYGVKD. The ends were cut back, 2 bases at V and 4 bases at J, with 14 bases in the middle. This CDR3 region has 15 residues. CDR3 coding DNA: TGTGCCATCAGTGAGCGCACAGCTCGGGGCACTGAAGCTTTCTTT. Its protein product is CAISERTARGTEAFF.

The gene calls are TRBV20-1 and TRBJ2-6; D gene ambiguous. From germline, CDR1 is DFQATT and CDR2 SNEGSKA (reference sequence). The CDR3 runs 13 residues. V dropped 3 bases and J dropped 4 bases, with 7 bases sitting between them. CDR3 in DNA: TGCAGTGCTAGCCACGGGGGGGCCAACGTCCTGACTTTC. This codes for CSASHGGANVLTF.

In this sample, this clonotype turned up many times. This rearrangement joins TRBV20-1 to TRBJ2-7; no reliable D call. The V gene's germline CDR1 is DFQATT and CDR2 SNEGSKA (reference sequence). Trimming left V 4 bases short and J 3 bases short, with 7 bases between. This CDR3 region has 11 residues. The CDR3 bases are TGCAGTGCTAAGTGGGGCTACGAGCAGTACTTC. It is translated as CSAKWGYEQYF.

Many counts were recorded for this clonotype. The genes are TRBV30 and TRBJ2-7; TRBD1 aligns across 10 bases. CDR1 is GTSNPN, CDR2 SVGIG, per germline (reference sequence). J was trimmed by 2 bases and V by 3 bases; bases with no gene match: 4. The CDR3 spans 14 residues. CDR3 region: CAWRSGTGAYEQYF. In DNA, the CDR3 is TGTGCCTGGAGGTCCGGGACAGGGGCCTACGAGCAGTACTTC.

This clonotype was detected ten times or more. The rearrangement links TRBV28 to TRBJ2-5, with a tentative D call TRBD2 (6 bases). This CDR3 region has 16 residues. Deletions cut 5 bases from V and 5 bases from J, with 21 bases between. Germline loops: CDR1 MDHEN, CDR2 SYDVKM. The CDR3 nucleotides are TGTGCCAGCAGTACCTCTCCTAGCGCCCACCGTGAGACCCAGTACTTC. Translated: CASSTSPSAHRETQYF.

A remark on this clonotype: Relative to the germline gene, one junction end is altered; a read error may explain this. This rearrangement joins TRBV15 to TRBJ2-1; no definite D call. Germline values: CDR1 LNHNV, CDR2 YYDKDF (reference sequence). This CDR3 region has 14 residues. CDR3 DNA: TGTGCCACCAGCAGAGATCGCAGATACAATGAGCAGTCCTTC. It encodes CATSRDRRYNEQSF.

The V gene is TRBV5-1, the J gene TRBJ2-5; tentative D call: TRBD2 (6 bases). V was trimmed by 0 bases and J by 14 bases, leaving 17 bases between them. CDR1 SGHRS and CDR2 YFSETQ come from the germline V gene. This CDR3 has 13 residues. In DNA, the CDR3 is TGCGCCAGCAGCTTGGGGGCGGCGGGACCTTGCTACTTC. This codes for CASSLGAAGPCYF.

This clonotype was seen repeatedly, ten times or more. The chain is built from TRBV28 and TRBJ1-5; D is possibly TRBD1 (5 bases). Trimming stripped 8 bases from V and 4 bases from J, with 15 bases between. Looked up from germline, CDR1 is MDHEN and CDR2 is SYDVKM. The CDR3 length is 14 residues. CDR3 protein: CASSTDSVNQPQHF. CDR3 nucleotides: TGTGCCAGCTCGACCGACAGCGTTAATCAGCCCCAGCATTTT.

This clonotype has only a few counts. The chain links TRBV28 to TRBJ2-2; the D gene is possibly TRBD1 (7 bases). In germline, CDR1 is MDHEN, CDR2 SYDVKM. The germline V and J ends were trimmed by 3 bases and 5 bases, with 16 bases remaining between them. This CDR3 contains 16 residues. In DNA, the CDR3 is TGTGCCAGCAGTTTTCTTCAGGGGGGCGGGACCGGGGAGCTGTTTTTT. Translating it yields CASSFLQGGGTGELFF.

This sequence joins TRBV19 and TRBJ2-1; TRBD2 agrees at 8 bases. Germline V gives CDR1 LNHDA, CDR2 SQIVND (reference sequence). The CDR3 is 16 residues long. V lost 9 bases, J lost 8 bases, and 18 bases stayed unmatched. The CDR3 sequence: CASQRGPDSGSYEQFF. Written as DNA, the CDR3 is TGTGCCAGCCAACGGGGCCCGGACAGCGGGAGCTATGAGCAGTTCTTC.

The chain couples TRBV30 to TRBJ2-7, with 7 bases lining up with TRBD1. V was clipped by 2 bases and J by 2 bases; unmatched bases: 6. Germline CDR1 and CDR2: GTSNPN and SVGIG (reference sequence). This CDR3 comprises 14 residues. The CDR3 DNA sequence: TGTGCCTGGAGTCCGGGACAGAACCCCTACGAGCAGTACTTC. Protein: CAWSPGQNPYEQYF.

This clonotype has only a few counts. CDR3 sequence: CASSSQGGARAKNIQYF. CDR3 nucleotides: TGTGCCAGCAGTTCCCAAGGGGGGGCTAGGGCCAAAAACATTCAGTACTTC. The J gene is TRBJ2-4, the V gene TRBV28, with D possibly matching TRBD2 (7 bases). Deletions cut 4 bases from V and 1 base from J, with 17 bases between. Germline CDR1 and CDR2: MDHEN and SYDVKM. This CDR3 region has 17 residues.

This clonotype appeared many times. This rearrangement joins TRBV28 to TRBJ1-1; 7 nucleotides align to TRBD1. CDR3 length: 14 amino acids. CDR1 and CDR2 (germline): MDHEN, SYDVKM. V dropped 1 base and J dropped 4; count of bases not matched to a gene: 3. The CDR3 DNA follows: TGTGCCAGCAGTTTATCGACAGGGATCACTGAAGCTTTCTTT. It codes for CASSLSTGITEAFF.